This T cell receptor (beta chain) was retrieved from a study of OX40 agonist ivuxolimab in advanced cancers. In the study overall: The dose-escalation cohort was approximately 81% male, with a mean age of 60 years, ranging roughly 20 to 80.

This clone was recorded once. Its antigen remains unknown. Measured with immunoSEQ multiplex PCR; TCRdb has only the in-frame clones, and not every one. The sample comprises around 100,000 clones, around 90% of which are singletons, and roughly 0.17% rests with the top ten. V shed 4 bases and J shed 3 bases, with 16 bases lying between them. In germline, CDR1 is SGHDT, CDR2 YYEEEE. The CDR3 spans 15 residues. Study-level results: Certain nonresponders likewise exhibited a low normalized T-cell clonal expansion. CD8+ T cells (on average) carried more expanded clones than CD4+ T cells.

This TCR came from an adult with an advanced solid tumor such as melanoma, head and neck, liver or kidney cancer. The gene calls are TRBV5-6 and TRBJ2-5, with D unclear. The sequenced sample was CD4+ or CD8+ T cells sorted from blood, obtained in a trial of the OX40 agonist ivuxolimab. The DNA for the CDR3 is TGTGCCAGCAGCCAACCCCTGGGTAGAAAAGAGACCCAGTACTTC. Translation: CASSQPLGRKETQYF.